This T cell receptor beta chain comes out of a study of blood T cell repertoires in COVID-19. Study at large: The samples span acute and convalescent COVID-19 from the United States, Italy and Spain.

Original analysis: Estimation of nucleated cell counts was performed using reference gene primer amplification. The protocol was immunoSEQ multiplex PCR, while the TCRdb copy is restricted to in-frame clones and leaves out a portion. The D gene and trimming were derived from the DNA, and the V and J assignments and clone size from that table. This table has 50,000 to 80,000 clones, 80% to 90% appearing once. This clonotype was obtained from a woman in her sixties with acute or convalescent COVID-19. The sequenced sample was peripheral blood.

This CDR3 reads CASSQSGGSNQPQHF. The CDR3 nucleotides read TGTGCCAGCAGCCAATCGGGGGGGAGCAATCAGCCCCAGCATTTT. The gene calls are TRBV3-1 (or the pseudogene TRBV3-2) and TRBJ1-5; D might be TRBD1 (5 bases). The CDR3 has 15 residues. Trimming stripped 2 bases from V and 1 base from J, with 9 bases between. Germline assignment: CDR1 LGHDT and CDR2 YNNKEL (reference sequence).